These 24 T cell receptor beta chains share one sample of origin, sequenced in a study of early T cells in non-severe SARS-CoV-2 infection. TCRdb itself ran the 5' RACE reads through MiXCR, one entry per CDR3 protein. The top ten clones hold roughly 8.3% of a sample with about 48,000 distinct CDR3 sequences, 8.5% to 10% of them seen once. Sequenced sample: whole blood. The receptors were gathered from an adult who was a healthcare worker with PCR-confirmed SARS-CoV-2 infection or an uninfected control (not recorded which).

This clonotype was counted only a few times. V is TRBV18 and J is TRBJ1-5; no firm D call. Germline V gene data show CDR1 as KGHSH and CDR2 as LQKENI. The CDR3 has 14 amino acids. Deletions cut 2 bases from V and 3 bases from J, with 8 bases between. CDR3 amino acids: CASSPYQNNQPQHF. The CDR3 DNA reads as TGTGCCAGCTCACCATACCAAAACAATCAGCCCCAGCATTTT.

This clonotype was seen ten or more times. The V gene is TRBV12-3 or TRBV12-4, the J gene TRBJ1-2; D unclear. Trimming removed 3 bases from V and 2 bases from J, with 7 bases in between. The CDR3 runs to 13 residues. The CDR3 spells CASSFARNYGYTF. CDR3 DNA sequence: TGTGCCAGCAGTTTCGCCAGAAACTATGGCTACACCTTC.

The V call is TRBV5-1, the J call TRBJ1-3; tentative D call: TRBD1 (5 bases). Trimming removed 0 bases at V and 1 base at J, with 14 bases between. The CDR3 consists of 17 residues. The germline V gene has CDR1 SGHRS and CDR2 YFSETQ. The CDR3 reads CASSLVTGGGSGNTIYF. DNA for the CDR3: TGCGCCAGCAGCTTGGTCACAGGAGGAGGATCTGGAAACACCATATATTTT.

The chain employs TRBV29-1 and TRBJ2-7; the D gene is possibly TRBD1 (5 bases). The CDR3 sequence is 13 residues long. Germline V gene lookup returns CDR1 SQVTM and CDR2 ANQGSEA. Trimming stripped 2 bases from V and 3 bases from J, with 11 bases between. The CDR3 DNA sequence: TGCAGCGTTGAAAGCAGGGCAGACTACGAGCAGTACTTC. Protein: CSVESRADYEQYF.

Many counts were recorded for this clonotype. V and J are TRBV6-5 and TRBJ2-5, with 7 positions matching TRBD1. Germline V gives CDR1 MNHEY, CDR2 SVGAGI. The CDR3 loop spans 15 amino acids. Germline trimming cut 10 bases from V and 2 bases from J; bases unmatched to any gene: 13. CDR3 sequence: CATAGTVAIQETQYF. CDR3 DNA sequence: TGTGCCACAGCCGGGACAGTCGCAATTCAAGAGACCCAGTACTTC.

This clonotype was seen only a few times. The V call is TRBV29-1, the J call TRBJ1-2; no definite D call. From germline, CDR1 is SQVTM and CDR2 ANQGSEA. Trimming removed 7 bases from V and 8 bases from J, with 5 bases in between. CDR3 length: 8 amino acids. The CDR3, as DNA: TGCAGCGGAGAAGGCTACACCTTC. This sequence encodes CSGEGYTF.

This clonotype has a handful of counts. This sequence joins TRBV28 and TRBJ2-3; D is possibly TRBD1 or TRBD2 (5 bases each). CDR3 length equals 17 residues. The germline V gene encodes CDR1 MDHEN and CDR2 SYDVKM. The germline V and J ends were trimmed by 6 bases and 2 bases, with 21 bases remaining between them. The CDR3 loop reads CASSPGLGGAFTDTQYF. DNA for the CDR3: TGTGCCAGCAGCCCAGGACTCGGTGGGGCCTTCACAGATACGCAGTATTTT.

V is TRBV10-3 and J is TRBJ1-3, with 9 bases fitting TRBD1. The germline V gene encodes CDR1 ENHRY and CDR2 SYGVKD. V lost 8 bases and J lost 1; bases outside the gene matches: 6. The CDR3 totals 15 residues. CDR3 sequence (DNA): TGTGCCATCGGGGACAGGGTACAGTCTGGAAACACCATATATTTT. Translation: CAIGDRVQSGNTIYF.

This clonotype was picked up many times. The V and J genes are TRBV3-1 and TRBJ2-7; D uncertain. The ends were cut back, 4 bases at V and 3 bases at J, with 4 bases in the middle. The CDR3 sequence is 11 residues long. Germline V gene sequence: CDR1 LGHDT, CDR2 YNNKEL (reference sequence). The CDR3 nucleotides read TGTGCCAGCAGCCCCTTCTACGAGCAGTACTTC. Encoded protein: CASSPFYEQYF.

About this clonotype: One end of the junction fails to match germline, which may point to a read error. This CDR3 is CASNQGRLAFTGELFF. In nucleotides, the CDR3 is TGTGCCAGCAACCAAGGAAGACTAGCGTTCACCGGGGAGCTGTTTTTT. The chain couples TRBV3-1 to TRBJ2-2, with 8 nucleotides matching TRBD2. Germline V CDR1 and CDR2: LGHDT, YNNKEL (reference sequence). This CDR3 has 16 residues.

J is TRBJ2-1 and V is TRBV5-1; the match to TRBD2 covers 13 bases. This CDR3 has 17 residues. V shed 3 bases, J shed 0 bases, and the junction held 3 bases outside the gene matches. Germline V gene data show CDR1 as SGHRS and CDR2 as YFSETQ. CDR3 residues: CASSWTSGSPSYNEQFF. In DNA, the CDR3 is TGCGCCAGCAGCTGGACTAGCGGGAGCCCCTCCTACAATGAGCAGTTCTTC.

There are a few counts of this clonotype. The V call is TRBV7-3, the J call TRBJ2-3; TRBD1 matches at 8 bases. Trimming took 5 bases from V and 1 from J; bases not matched to a gene: 5. Germline CDR1 and CDR2: SGHTA and FQGTGA. The CDR3 is 15 residues long. CDR3 amino acids: CASSPDRVGTDTQYF. The DNA of the CDR3 is TGTGCCAGCAGCCCGGACAGGGTTGGCACAGATACGCAGTATTTT.

V is TRBV20-1 and J is TRBJ2-3, with 8 bases fitting TRBD1. V gave up 3 bases and J gave up 2 bases; unmatched junction bases: 4. Germline V CDR1 and CDR2: DFQATT, SNEGSKA (reference sequence). This CDR3 is built from 14 residues. The CDR3 DNA follows: TGCAGTGCTAGGATGGACAGGGACACAGATACGCAGTATTTT. This translates into CSARMDRDTDTQYF.

In this sample, this clonotype turned up many times. V usage is TRBV9 and J usage is TRBJ1-1; D not resolved. The CDR3 extends over 13 amino acids. Trimming removed 0 bases from V and 4 bases from J, with 7 bases in between. From germline, CDR1 is SGDLS and CDR2 YYNGEE. The CDR3 region is CASSVGSGTEAFF. The CDR3 nucleotides are TGTGCCAGCAGCGTAGGATCAGGCACTGAAGCTTTCTTT.

This chain uses TRBV28 with TRBJ1-5; 9 positions match TRBD1. Trimming at V came to 5 bases and at J to 6 bases, leaving 8 bases not matched to a gene. Germline lookup yields CDR1 MDHEN and CDR2 SYDVKM. This CDR3 comprises 15 residues. The CDR3 sequence is CASSQRDRAAQPQHF. For the CDR3, the DNA is TGTGCCAGCAGTCAGCGGGACAGGGCCGCTCAGCCCCAGCATTTT.

The V call is TRBV7-6, the J call TRBJ2-7; no definite D call. The CDR3 spans 14 residues. Germline CDR1 is SGHVS and CDR2 is FNYEAQ. V was pared by 2 bases and J by 3 bases, with 11 bases between. CDR3 DNA: TGTGCCAGCAGCTTAAGCAGGTCCGACTACGAGCAGTACTTC. As protein: CASSLSRSDYEQYF.

This chain connects TRBV28 to TRBJ1-5; 7 bases fit TRBD1. After removal of 2 bases from V and 15 bases from J, the junction contained 10 bases not matched to a gene. Germline-derived CDR1 and CDR2 are MDHEN and SYDVKM. The CDR3 is made up of 13 amino acids. CDR3 loop: CASSLRGTAFSHF. Here the CDR3 DNA reads TGTGCCAGCAGTTTAAGGGGGACAGCTTTCTCGCATTTT.

This chain links TRBV5-4 with TRBJ2-3; 9 bases map to TRBD2. With 5 bases clipped from V and 1 base from J, the junction kept 8 bases outside the gene matches. From germline, CDR1 is SGHNT and CDR2 YYREEE (reference sequence). The CDR3 sequence is 16 residues long. The CDR3 is CASRRSRTSGTDTQYF. The CDR3 nucleotides are TGTGCCAGCAGACGTTCGCGGACTAGCGGCACAGATACGCAGTATTTT. The variable domain in full, completed from reference TRBV5-4 and TRBJ2-3, reads ETGVTQSPTHLIKTRGQQVTLRCSSQSGHNTVSWYQQALGQGPQFIFQYYREEENGRGNFPPRFSGLQFPNYSSELNVNALELDDSALYLCASRRSRTSGTDTQYFGPGTRLTVL.

The chain links TRBV28 to TRBJ2-3; 7 bases are a match to TRBD2. The CDR3 is 16 amino acids. Germline V gene sequence: CDR1 MDHEN, CDR2 SYDVKM. Germline trimming cut 5 bases from V and 0 bases from J; bases unmatched to any gene: 8. The DNA for the CDR3 is TGTGCCAGCAGTAAAAGGGACTACTATAGCACAGATACGCAGTATTTT. Translated, it gives CASSKRDYYSTDTQYF.

This clonotype has ten or more counts. The chain carries TRBV11-2 and TRBJ1-3; weak D call: TRBD1 (6 bases). This CDR3 has 17 residues. Per the germline V gene, CDR1 is SGHAT and CDR2 is FQNNGV. V was clipped by 4 bases and J by 3 bases, with 19 bases between them. The CDR3 reads CASSSPGAGGRGNTIYF. The CDR3 DNA reads TGTGCCAGCAGCTCTCCAGGGGCCGGCGGGCGTGGAAACACCATATATTTT. Full variable domain (rest looked up from reference TRBV11-2 and TRBJ1-3): EAGVAQSPRYKIIEKRQSVAFWCNPISGHATLYWYQQILGQGPKLLIQFQNNGVVDDSQLPKDRFSAERLKGVDSTLKIQPAKLEDSAVYLCASSSPGAGGRGNTIYFGEGSWLTVV.

This chain joins TRBV5-1 and TRBJ2-1; tentatively, D is TRBD1 (6 bases). In germline, CDR1 is SGHRS, CDR2 YFSETQ. CDR3 length equals 14 residues. The V gene lost 3 bases and the J gene lost 2 bases, with 9 bases spanning the gap. The CDR3 DNA sequence: TGCGCCAGCAGCTCAGAGGGGGCCTACAATGAGCAGTTCTTC. Translation gives CASSSEGAYNEQFF.

The V and J genes are TRBV7-9 and TRBJ2-3; D call uncertain. Between the trimmed V and J ends, which lost 5 bases and 6 bases, there was a span of 15 bases. Germline CDR1 reads SEHNR; CDR2 reads FQNEAQ (reference sequence). The CDR3 is 14 amino acids. CDR3 sequence (DNA): TGTGCCAGCAGCCCCTCCCAACCCGGCGATACGCAGTATTTT. Its protein is CASSPSQPGDTQYF.

A few counts support this clonotype. The J gene is TRBJ2-3, the V gene TRBV20-1; maybe TRBD2 (6 bases). The CDR3 is 16 residues long. Germline V lookup: CDR1 DFQATT, CDR2 SNEGSKA (reference sequence). The germline V and J ends were trimmed by 3 bases and 0 bases, with 16 bases remaining between them. The CDR3: CSARRAGGTSTDTQYF. The CDR3 DNA sequence: TGCAGTGCTAGGCGGGCCGGGGGTACTAGCACAGATACGCAGTATTTT.

The gene calls are TRBV27 and TRBJ1-1; a weak D match, TRBD1 (5 bases). The V gene's germline CDR1 is MNHEY and CDR2 SMNVEV (reference sequence). The CDR3 spans 13 residues. V was shortened by 3 bases and J by 7 bases, with 12 bases between the two germline ends. The CDR3 here is CASSFGAGFEAFF. CDR3 nucleotides: TGTGCCAGCAGTTTCGGGGCGGGGTTTGAAGCTTTCTTT.